The 9 T cell receptor beta chains below all came from one sample that was sequenced in a study of early T cells in non-severe SARS-CoV-2 infection. TCRdb processed the 5' RACE reads anew with MiXCR; each CDR3 protein has one entry. Of around 39,000 distinct CDR3 sequences in the sample, approximately 7.2% were seen once. Sample: whole blood, taken at baseline. Source of these receptors: an adult who was a healthcare worker with PCR-confirmed SARS-CoV-2 infection or an uninfected control (not recorded which).

There are a few counts of this clonotype. The chain couples TRBV7-2 to TRBJ1-5; maybe TRBD1 (6 bases). CDR3 length equals 12 residues. Germline V gene data show CDR1 as SGHTA and CDR2 as FQGNSA. Trimming took 5 bases from V and 7 from J, leaving 9 bases between them. CDR3 amino acids: CASSPGDQPQHF. The CDR3 coding sequence is TGTGCCAGCAGCCCAGGGGACCAGCCCCAGCATTTT.

J is TRBJ1-1 and V is TRBV5-1; no reliable D call. Trimming took off 4 bases at V and 4 bases at J, with 11 bases between the two ends. The CDR3 consists of 13 residues. The germline CDR1 and CDR2 sequences are SGHRS and YFSETQ. The CDR3 sequence: CASSEMGGTEAFF. CDR3 DNA: TGCGCCAGCAGCGAAATGGGAGGCACTGAAGCTTTCTTT.

In this sample, this clonotype turned up many times. The chain carries TRBV20-1 and TRBJ2-2; D might be TRBD2 (5 bases). The CDR3 has 15 amino acids. The germline CDR1 and CDR2 sequences are DFQATT and SNEGSKA (reference sequence). V was shortened by 5 bases and J by 0 bases, with 13 bases between the two germline ends. The CDR3 region has the DNA TGCAGTGCTCAGAGGGTGAGCCCGAACACCGGGGAGCTGTTTTTT. Protein: CSAQRVSPNTGELFF.

This clonotype has a handful of counts. The chain carries TRBV4-2 and TRBJ2-4; 10 nucleotides line up with TRBD2. In germline, CDR1 is LGHNA, CDR2 YNFKEQ. This CDR3 is 15 amino acids long. V was clipped by 3 bases and J by 8 bases; unmatched bases: 7. The CDR3 DNA is TGTGCCAGCAGCCAGGCCACTAGCGGGGTTGACATTCAGTACTTC. Encoded protein: CASSQATSGVDIQYF.

The rearrangement uses TRBV27 and TRBJ2-5; 11 bases are shared with TRBD2. CDR1 is MNHEY, CDR2 SMNVEV, per germline (reference sequence). The CDR3 spans 15 residues. J lost 2 bases, V lost 4 bases, and 3 bases had no gene match. DNA of the CDR3: TGTGCCAGCAGTTCCTGGACTAGCGGGCAAGAGACCCAGTACTTC. Its translation is CASSSWTSGQETQYF.

This clonotype was observed at least ten times. This chain links TRBV7-9 with TRBJ2-3; tentatively, D is TRBD1 or TRBD2 (5 bases each). This CDR3 is built from 15 residues. Germline CDR1 SEHNR, CDR2 FQNEAQ (reference sequence). V lost 3 bases and J 3 bases, leaving 13 bases between the germline ends. CDR3 nucleotide sequence: TGTGCCAGCAGCTTTGGGGGAAGTCCGACAGATACGCAGTATTTT. Its protein product is CASSFGGSPTDTQYF.

The chain recombines TRBV6-2 or TRBV6-3 with TRBJ1-5, with 7 positions matching TRBD1. V lost 5 bases to trimming and J lost 7 bases; unmatched junction nucleotides: 8. The germline gives CDR1 MNHEY, CDR2 SVGEGT. The CDR3 spans 14 residues. The chain's CDR3 is CASSARQGRQPQHF. The CDR3 DNA follows: TGTGCCAGCAGTGCCCGACAGGGTAGGCAGCCCCAGCATTTT.

This clonotype turned up a few times. The rearrangement uses TRBV11-2 and TRBJ2-4, with TRBD2 as a possible D gene (5 bases). Trimming removed 0 bases at V and 2 bases at J, with 8 bases between. CDR1 is SGHAT and CDR2 is FQNNGV in the germline V gene. The CDR3 totals 15 residues. CDR3 loop: CASSLEPGTKNIQYF. As DNA, the CDR3 is TGTGCCAGCAGCTTAGAACCGGGAACCAAAAACATTCAGTACTTC.

In this sample, this clonotype turned up a few times. The V gene is TRBV9, the J gene TRBJ2-5; D might be TRBD1 (5 bases). With 0 bases removed from V and 4 bases from J, the gap between germline ends came to 10 bases. CDR1 SGDLS and CDR2 YYNGEE come from the germline V gene. The length of the CDR3 is 14 residues. In DNA, the CDR3 is TGTGCCAGCAGCGTAGCTGCCAGGGTAGAGACCCAGTACTTC. Amino acids: CASSVAARVETQYF.